The T cell receptor (beta chain) under discussion was sequenced for a study of blood T cell repertoires in COVID-19. About the research overall: Both acute and convalescent COVID-19 samples were obtained from the United States, Italy and Spain.

Authors' analysis steps: How many nucleated cells were present was estimated from reference gene primer amplification. Clones were read by immunoSEQ multiplex PCR, and TCRdb kept only the in-frame ones, dropping some. V, J and clone size reflect that table, while D and trimming were determined from the DNA. The sample contains roughly 190,000 clones, about 80% of which appear only once. V was pared by 7 bases and J by 5 bases, with 8 bases of the junction left unmatched. CDR1 is MDHEN and CDR2 is SYDVKM in the germline V gene. CDR3 size: 14 residues. The sequencing input was peripheral blood. This clonotype was obtained from a woman aged 55-69 years with COVID-19, enrolled during active disease. This chain connects TRBV28 to TRBJ2-5; TRBD1 agrees at 9 bases. The CDR3 DNA reads TGTGCCAGCAAGGGACAGGGTATTATGGAGACCCAGTACTTC. Its protein product is CASKGQGIMETQYF.